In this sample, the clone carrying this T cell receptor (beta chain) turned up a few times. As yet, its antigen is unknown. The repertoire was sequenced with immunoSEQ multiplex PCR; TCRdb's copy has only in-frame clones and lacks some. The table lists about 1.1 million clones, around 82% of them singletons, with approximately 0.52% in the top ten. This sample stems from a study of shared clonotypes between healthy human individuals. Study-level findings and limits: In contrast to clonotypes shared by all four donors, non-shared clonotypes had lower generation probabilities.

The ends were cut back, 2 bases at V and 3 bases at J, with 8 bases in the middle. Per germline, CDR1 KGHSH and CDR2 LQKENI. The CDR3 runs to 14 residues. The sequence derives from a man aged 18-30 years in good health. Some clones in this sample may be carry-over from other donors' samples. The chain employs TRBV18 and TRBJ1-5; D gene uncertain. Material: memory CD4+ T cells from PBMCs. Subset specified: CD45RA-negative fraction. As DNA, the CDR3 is TGTGCCAGCTCACCAGATAGGACCAATCAGCCCCAGCATTTT. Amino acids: CASSPDRTNQPQHF.